This record looks at one T cell receptor beta chain sequence and its context. Its antigen is as yet unknown. TCRdb keeps only in-frame clones here, not all; method: immunoSEQ multiplex PCR. The top ten clones hold around 0.7% of a sample with some 160,000 clones, 91% of them seen once. The sample originates from a study of cytomegalovirus exposure and HLA in healthy donors. General study points: In vitro checks showed that a few CMV-associated chains really do target CMV antigens.

This sequence was found in a man between 18 and 29 years old in good health and CMV-seronegative. Sequenced input: PBMCs.

CDR3 loop: CASSGGGANTGELFF. As DNA, the CDR3 is TGCGCCAGCTCGGGGGGGGGCGCGAACACCGGGGAGCTGTTTTTT. This chain links TRBV10-1 with TRBJ2-2; TRBD2 matches at 8 bases. Germline V gene sequence: CDR1 WNHNN, CDR2 SYGVQD (reference sequence). The CDR3 totals 15 residues. J was trimmed by 0 bases and V by 8 bases; bases with no gene match: 5.